This entry describes one T cell receptor (beta chain). What it binds is not known. This sample stems from a study of shared clonotypes between healthy human individuals. Across the whole study: CD4 naive and CD4 memory each took three plates per donor, while CD8 naive took two and CD8 memory one. Broader study findings: Across a handful of donors, naive CD4 shared 4.5% to 6%, naive CD8 3.5% to 4%, memory CD4 roughly 2.4%, memory CD8 0.4%. Larger estimated richness was generally recorded for naive subsets relative to memory subsets.

The CDR3 sequence is 17 residues long. Germline V gives CDR1 MNHEY, CDR2 SMNVEV (reference sequence). Trimming removed 7 bases from V and 7 bases from J, with 29 bases in between. CD45RO-negative cells were positively selected for CCR7, leaving out terminally differentiated effector memory CD45RA+ cells. The DNA input per sorted-subset replicate PCR was about 180 ng, corresponding to some 30,000 T cell genomes. The data were produced by immunoSEQ multiplex PCR, yet TCRdb's version contains in-frame clones alone and is incomplete. The sample lists approximately 2,000,000 clones, over 85% occurring once.

The material sequenced was naive CD8+ T cells from PBMCs. The TCR was taken from a man aged 18-30 years in good health. Some clones in this sample may be carry-over from other donors' samples. This sequence joins TRBV27 and TRBJ2-7, with a weak D call TRBD1 (6 bases). CDR3 in amino acids: CASNPGTRTLGRKEQYF. The CDR3 DNA follows: TGTGCCAGCAATCCCGGGACAAGGACTTTGGGGCGGAAAGAGCAGTACTTC.